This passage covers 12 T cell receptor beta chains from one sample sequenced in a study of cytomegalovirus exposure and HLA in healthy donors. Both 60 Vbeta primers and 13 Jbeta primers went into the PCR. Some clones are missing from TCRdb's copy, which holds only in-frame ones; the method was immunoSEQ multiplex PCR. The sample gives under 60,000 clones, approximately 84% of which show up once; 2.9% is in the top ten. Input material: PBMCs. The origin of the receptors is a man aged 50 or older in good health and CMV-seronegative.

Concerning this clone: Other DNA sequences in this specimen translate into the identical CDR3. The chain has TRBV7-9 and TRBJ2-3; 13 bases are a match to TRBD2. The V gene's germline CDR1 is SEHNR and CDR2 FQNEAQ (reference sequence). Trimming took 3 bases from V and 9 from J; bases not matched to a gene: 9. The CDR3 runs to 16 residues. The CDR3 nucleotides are TGTGCCAGCAGCTTGGGACTAGCGGGGCTAGTAGACACGCAGTATTTT. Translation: CASSLGLAGLVDTQYF.

The CDR3 is CASSIGRVNTGELFF. In DNA form, the CDR3 reads TGTGCCAGTAGTATAGGGCGGGTGAACACCGGGGAGCTGTTTTTT. The genes are TRBV19 and TRBJ2-2; D is possibly TRBD2 (5 bases). The CDR3 is 15 residues long. V lost 1 base to trimming and J lost 1 base, with 7 bases between them. Looked up from germline, CDR1 is LNHDA and CDR2 is SQIVND (reference sequence).

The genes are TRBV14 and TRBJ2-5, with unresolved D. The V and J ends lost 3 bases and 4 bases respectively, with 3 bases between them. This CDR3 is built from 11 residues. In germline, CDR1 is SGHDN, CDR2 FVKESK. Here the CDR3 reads CASSHSETQYF. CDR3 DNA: TGTGCCAGCAGCCACTCAGAGACCCAGTACTTC.

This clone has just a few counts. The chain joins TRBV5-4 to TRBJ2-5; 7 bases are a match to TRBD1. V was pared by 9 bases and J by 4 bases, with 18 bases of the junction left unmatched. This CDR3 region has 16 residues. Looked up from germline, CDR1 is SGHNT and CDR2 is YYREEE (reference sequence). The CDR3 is CATTRAPGQQRETQYF. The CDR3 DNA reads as TGTGCCACCACCCGGGCACCGGGACAGCAAAGAGAGACCCAGTACTTC.

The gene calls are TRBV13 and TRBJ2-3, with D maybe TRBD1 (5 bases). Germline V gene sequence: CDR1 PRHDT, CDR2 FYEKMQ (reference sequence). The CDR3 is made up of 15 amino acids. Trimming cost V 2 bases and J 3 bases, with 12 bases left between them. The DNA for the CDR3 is TGTGCCAGCAGCTTAAGGCAGGGTAAAACAGATACGCAGTATTTT. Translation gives CASSLRQGKTDTQYF.

CDR3 in amino acids: CASSGPGLIDRENTEAFF. CDR3 DNA: TGTGCCAGCAGTGGGCCCGGTCTGATAGACAGGGAGAACACTGAAGCTTTCTTT. The V gene is TRBV2, the J gene TRBJ1-1, with 7 positions matching TRBD1. This CDR3 comprises 18 residues. V gave up 4 bases and J gave up 1 base; unmatched junction bases: 15. Germline V lookup: CDR1 SNHLY, CDR2 FYNNEI.

CDR3 DNA sequence: TGCAGTTGGGTGGACGGGACTAGCAGAAGCACAGATACGCAGTATTTT. Amino acids: CSWVDGTSRSTDTQYF. This sequence joins TRBV29-1 and TRBJ2-3; 9 nucleotides line up with TRBD2. Germline V gene data show CDR1 as SQVTM and CDR2 as ANQGSEA. The CDR3 spans 16 residues.

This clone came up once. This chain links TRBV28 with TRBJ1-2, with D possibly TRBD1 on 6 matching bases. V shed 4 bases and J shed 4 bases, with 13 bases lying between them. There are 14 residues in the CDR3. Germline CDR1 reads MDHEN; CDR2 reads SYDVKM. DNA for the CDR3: TGTGCCAGCAGTTCACAGGGTCTACTCTATGGCTACACCTTC. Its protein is CASSSQGLLYGYTF.

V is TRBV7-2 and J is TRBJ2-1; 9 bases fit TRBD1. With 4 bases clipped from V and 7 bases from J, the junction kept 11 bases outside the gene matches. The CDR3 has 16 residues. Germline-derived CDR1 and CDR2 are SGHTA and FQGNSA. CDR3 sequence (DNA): TGTGCCAGCAGCTCGCGAACCGGGACAGGGAAGAATGAGCAGTTCTTC. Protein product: CASSSRTGTGKNEQFF. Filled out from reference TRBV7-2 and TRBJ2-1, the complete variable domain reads GAGVSQSPSNKVTEKGKDVELRCDPISGHTALYWYRQSLGQGLEFLIYFQGNSAPDKSGLPSDRFSAERTGGSVSTLTIQRTQQEDSAVYLCASSSRTGTGKNEQFFGPGTRLTVL.

CDR3 sequence: CASSLGGQGTYNEQFF. Written as DNA, the CDR3 is TGTGCCAGCAGCTTAGGGGGACAGGGAACCTACAATGAGCAGTTCTTC. The chain joins TRBV7-6 to TRBJ2-1, with 9 nucleotides matching TRBD1. CDR1 and CDR2 from the germline V gene are SGHVS and FNYEAQ. The CDR3 has 16 residues. The V gene end was trimmed by 1 base and the J gene end by 2 bases; junction bases not matched to a gene: 3.

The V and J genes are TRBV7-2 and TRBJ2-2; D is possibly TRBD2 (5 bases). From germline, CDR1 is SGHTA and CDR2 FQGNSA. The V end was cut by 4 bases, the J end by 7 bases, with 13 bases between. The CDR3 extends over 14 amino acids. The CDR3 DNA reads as TGTGCCAGCAGCTCGGACGCCCGGGGCGGGGAGCTGTTTTTT. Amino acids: CASSSDARGGELFF. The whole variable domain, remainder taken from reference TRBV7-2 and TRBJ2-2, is GAGVSQSPSNKVTEKGKDVELRCDPISGHTALYWYRQSLGQGLEFLIYFQGNSAPDKSGLPSDRFSAERTGGSVSTLTIQRTQQEDSAVYLCASSSDARGGELFFGEGSRLTVL.

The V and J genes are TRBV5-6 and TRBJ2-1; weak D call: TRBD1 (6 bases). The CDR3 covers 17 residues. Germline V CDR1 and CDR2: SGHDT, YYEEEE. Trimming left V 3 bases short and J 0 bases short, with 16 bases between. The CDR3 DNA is TGTGCCAGCAGCTCTTACGTGGGGGCCATCTCCTACAATGAGCAGTTCTTC. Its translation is CASSSYVGAISYNEQFF.